These 21 T cell receptor beta chains were sequenced from one sample in a study of T cells after yellow fever vaccination. TCRdb analysed the 5' RACE reads with MiXCR anew, one entry per CDR3 protein. The sample has 300,000 or so distinct CDR3 sequences; 13% are singletons. Sequenced here: CD4+ T cells sorted from PBMCs, sampled 45 days after the yellow fever booster vaccination. These TCRs come from a man aged 30 to 45 who received the YFV17D yellow fever vaccine.

This clonotype was recorded a few times. J is TRBJ2-1 and V is TRBV6-2 or TRBV6-3; possibly TRBD1 or TRBD2 for D (5 bases each). The CDR3 spans 13 residues. Germline V gives CDR1 MNHEY, CDR2 SVGEGT. With 8 bases removed from V and 7 bases from J, the gap between germline ends came to 15 bases. The DNA for the CDR3 is TGTGCCAGCCTAGCCGGGTCAGGGAATGAGCAGTTCTTC. It is translated as CASLAGSGNEQFF.

This clonotype was observed many times. The chain recombines TRBV12-3 or TRBV12-4 with TRBJ2-1; the match to TRBD2 covers 7 bases. The ends lost 5 bases at V and 4 bases at J; junction bases unmatched: 5. CDR3 length equals 14 residues. The CDR3 DNA reads TGTGCCAGCAGTGCCGGGGGAGGGTACAATGAGCAGTTCTTC. It translates to CASSAGGGYNEQFF.

This clonotype was counted between two and nine times. The chain joins TRBV7-2 to TRBJ2-7, with D maybe TRBD2 (6 bases). Germline V lookup: CDR1 SGHTA, CDR2 FQGNSA. The V end lost 6 bases, the J end lost 0 bases, and 12 bases lay between the germline ends. The CDR3 runs 14 residues. CDR3 amino acids: CASSPQRASYEQYF. CDR3 in DNA: TGTGCCAGCAGTCCTCAGCGGGCCTCCTACGAGCAGTACTTC.

This clonotype was observed a handful of times. The chain employs TRBV14 and TRBJ2-3, with a weak D call TRBD2 (6 bases). Per germline, CDR1 SGHDN and CDR2 FVKESK. V was clipped by 2 bases and J by 4 bases, with 7 bases between them. This CDR3 spans 13 amino acids. CDR3 bases: TGTGCCAGCAGCCAACCGGGGGCAGATACGCAGTATTTT. This translates into CASSQPGADTQYF. Full variable domain (remainder filled in from reference TRBV14 and TRBJ2-3): EAGVTQFPSHSVIEKGQTVTLRCDPISGHDNLYWYRRVMGKEIKFLLHFVKESKQDESGMPNNRFLAERTGGTYSTLKVQPAELEDSGVYFCASSQPGADTQYFGPGTRLTVL.

The V and J genes are TRBV2 and TRBJ2-2; 9 nucleotides line up with TRBD1. Germline V gene sequence: CDR1 SNHLY, CDR2 FYNNEI. CDR3 size: 15 residues. V shed 6 bases and J 7 bases; nucleotides not matched to a gene: 9. The CDR3 region has the DNA TGTGCCAGCAGCACCCGGGACAGGGAGTTCGGGGAGCTGTTTTTT. Residues: CASSTRDREFGELFF.

The chain uses TRBV9 and TRBJ2-7; D is tentatively TRBD1 or TRBD2 (5 bases each). CDR1 and CDR2 (germline): SGDLS, YYNGEE. This CDR3 has 15 residues. V lost 0 bases, J lost 3 bases, and 13 bases lay in between. The CDR3 protein is CASSVGEGLFYEQYF. The CDR3, as DNA: TGTGCCAGCAGCGTAGGAGAGGGGCTTTTCTACGAGCAGTACTTC.

This clonotype was picked up a small number of times. J is TRBJ1-5 and V is TRBV7-2; 10 nucleotides agree with TRBD1. V shed 5 bases, J shed 7 bases, and the junction held 11 bases outside the gene matches. The CDR3 spans 16 residues. The germline V gene encodes CDR1 SGHTA and CDR2 FQGNSA. DNA of the CDR3: TGTGCCAGCAGCGCCTCGCGGGGGACAGGGGAACAGCCCCAGCATTTT. Protein product: CASSASRGTGEQPQHF.

This clonotype occurred a few times. The genes are TRBV25-1 and TRBJ1-2; D perhaps matches TRBD1 (5 bases). Germline V lookup: CDR1 MGHDK, CDR2 SYGVNS. The germline V and J ends were trimmed by 5 bases and 2 bases, with 9 bases remaining between them. This CDR3 has 13 residues. CDR3 nucleotides: TGTGCCAGCAGTCCCTCAGGGAACTATGGCTACACCTTC. Translating it yields CASSPSGNYGYTF.

This clonotype has ten or more counts. The V call is TRBV6-5, the J call TRBJ2-7; D possibly matches TRBD1 or TRBD2 (5 bases each). CDR3 length: 15 residues. Germline CDR1 MNHEY, CDR2 SVGAGI. Trimming cost V 6 bases and J 2 bases, with 17 bases left between them. The CDR3 loop reads CASSDSGTLAYEQYF. The CDR3 DNA reads as TGTGCCAGCAGCGACTCCGGGACGCTTGCCTACGAGCAGTACTTC.

The genes are TRBV7-2 and TRBJ2-5; 7 nucleotides agree with TRBD2. The CDR3 runs to 14 residues. V lost 7 bases and J lost 3; bases outside the gene matches: 8. The germline CDR1 and CDR2 sequences are SGHTA and FQGNSA. CDR3 coding DNA: TGTGCCAGCAAATCGACCGGGGGGAAAGAGACCCAGTACTTC. Residues: CASKSTGGKETQYF.

In its sample, this clonotype was seen a few times. The V call is TRBV27, the J call TRBJ2-1; D is unresolved. Germline loops: CDR1 MNHEY, CDR2 SMNVEV (reference sequence). This CDR3 is built from 19 residues. The V end was cut by 3 bases, the J end by 4 bases, with 25 bases between. The CDR3 region has the DNA TGTGCCAGCAGTTTGACCCTAGTAGGGCAAGGGCAGATTTACAATGAGCAGTTCTTC. Translation gives CASSLTLVGQGQIYNEQFF.

The V and J genes are TRBV12-5 and TRBJ2-5; TRBD2 might be the D (5 bases). The V end was cut by 1 base, the J end by 7 bases, with 13 bases between. CDR1 and CDR2 from the germline V gene are LGHNT and FRNRAP. The length of the CDR3 is 14 residues. The CDR3: CASGLGGGFGTQYF. In DNA, the CDR3 is TGTGCTAGTGGTTTGGGAGGCGGGTTCGGGACCCAGTACTTC. The whole variable domain, remainder taken from reference TRBV12-5 and TRBJ2-5, is DARVTQTPRHKVTEMGQEVTMRCQPILGHNTVFWYRQTMMQGLELLAYFRNRAPLDDSGMPKDRFSAEMPDATLATLKIQPSEPRDSAVYFCASGLGGGFGTQYFGPGTRLLVL.

The DNA of the CDR3 is TGTGCCAGCAGTGAGCTAGCGGGAGGAGCCTACGAGCAGTACTTC. Its protein is CASSELAGGAYEQYF. This chain uses TRBV6-1 with TRBJ2-7; 11 bases fit TRBD2. The germline V gene encodes CDR1 MNHNS and CDR2 SASEGT. This CDR3 has 15 amino acids. The V and J ends lost 3 bases and 2 bases, in that order; junction bases with no gene match: 3.

There are a few counts of this clonotype. Because the CDR3 is missing its conserved closing phenylalanine or tryptophan, this is likely a read error. The limits of the CDR3 on the DNA are not certain, so only TCRdb's listed CDR3 is given. The chain uses TRBV20-1 and TRBJ2-3; TRBD1, as called in the table, went unchecked against the DNA. CDR1 is DFQATT, CDR2 SNEGSKA, per germline (reference sequence). The CDR3 region is 9 residues in length, termini included. This CDR3 reads CSASTYRNV.

This clonotype was picked up a small number of times. The genes are TRBV6-2 or TRBV6-3 and TRBJ2-7, with D possibly being TRBD1 (5 bases). This CDR3 comprises 16 residues. Trimming left V 6 bases short and J 3 bases short, with 21 bases between. Germline assignment: CDR1 MNHEY and CDR2 SVGEGT. This CDR3 is CASRTIADSGSYEQYF. CDR3 coding DNA: TGTGCCAGCAGAACAATCGCCGACAGTGGAAGCTACGAGCAGTACTTC.

This clonotype has more than one count but fewer than ten. The V call is TRBV7-9, the J call TRBJ2-3, with TRBD2 matching over 7 bases. Germline-derived CDR1 and CDR2 are SEHNR and FQNEAQ (reference sequence). This CDR3 region has 14 residues. V lost 1 base to trimming and J lost 6 bases; unmatched junction nucleotides: 4. CDR3 sequence reads: CASSLGGGLDTQYF. DNA of the CDR3: TGTGCCAGCAGCTTAGGCGGGGGTTTGGATACGCAGTATTTT.

This clonotype was observed a few times. The V and J genes are TRBV7-3 and TRBJ2-3; possibly TRBD1 or TRBD2 for D (6 bases each). Germline-derived CDR1 and CDR2 are SGHTA and FQGTGA. V lost 3 bases, J lost 2 bases, and 12 bases lay in between. This CDR3 has 15 residues. The CDR3 here is CASSFQGGLTDTQYF. In DNA form, the CDR3 reads TGTGCCAGCAGCTTTCAAGGGGGACTCACAGATACGCAGTATTTT. The full variable domain, rest sourced from reference TRBV7-3 and TRBJ2-3, is GAGVSQTPSNKVTEKGKYVELRCDPISGHTALYWYRQSLGQGPEFLIYFQGTGAADDSGLPNDRFFAVRPEGSVSTLKIQRTERGDSAVYLCASSFQGGLTDTQYFGPGTRLTVL.

This chain links TRBV20-1 with TRBJ2-1; 8 nucleotides line up with TRBD2. This CDR3 is built from 15 residues. Per the germline V gene, CDR1 is DFQATT and CDR2 is SNEGSKA (reference sequence). The V segment lost 6 bases and the J segment 0 bases; nucleotides outside the gene matches: 7. In nucleotides, the CDR3 is TGCAGTGCAGCCTTAGCGGGACGCTCCTACAATGAGCAGTTCTTC. Translated, it gives CSAALAGRSYNEQFF.

The V gene is TRBV7-6, the J gene TRBJ2-7; a possible D gene is TRBD2 (5 bases). The CDR3 length is 14 residues. Trimming pared 1 base from V and 3 bases from J, leaving 10 bases between. Germline V gene data show CDR1 as SGHVS and CDR2 as FNYEAQ. The CDR3 DNA reads as TGTGCCAGCAGCTTAGGGGCCCGGGGCTACGAGCAGTACTTC. It encodes CASSLGARGYEQYF.

This chain uses TRBV11-2 with TRBJ1-4, with D perhaps matching TRBD1 (6 bases). Trimming removed 3 bases at V and 3 bases at J, with 8 bases between. The CDR3 runs to 14 residues. The germline V gene encodes CDR1 SGHAT and CDR2 FQNNGV. The CDR3 is CASSFGGPNEKLFF. In DNA, the CDR3 is TGTGCCAGCAGCTTTGGGGGGCCTAATGAAAAACTGTTTTTT.

The table lists this clonotype with many counts. The V and J genes are TRBV6-2 or TRBV6-3 and TRBJ2-5, with D unresolved. The germline V gene encodes CDR1 MNHEY and CDR2 SVGEGT. The germline V and J ends were trimmed by 0 bases and 5 bases, with 22 bases remaining between them. The CDR3 runs to 18 residues. The CDR3, as DNA: TGTGCCAGCAGTTACTCGATACCGCCCGACCTTACGAGGGAGACCCAGTACTTC. Amino acids: CASSYSIPPDLTRETQYF.